This record concerns one TCR beta chain sequence. The antigen remains unidentified. Profiled with immunoSEQ multiplex PCR; TCRdb holds only in-frame clones, not every one. The sample consists of 60,000 to 95,000 clones, more than 90% of them appearing once. This sample was included in a study of OX40 agonist ivuxolimab in advanced cancers. Study-wide context: Three patients showed partial responses: one hepatocellular carcinoma and two cutaneous melanoma cases.

Researchers took blood at baseline, on cycle 4 day 1, and on cycle 7 day 1. Study results and limitations: Undetermined was the antigen specificity of the expanded peripheral T cells.

CDR3 size: 16 residues. Trimming cost V 0 bases and J 0 bases, with 10 bases left between them. Germline-derived CDR1 and CDR2 are LNHDA and SQIVND (reference sequence). The J gene is TRBJ2-3, the V gene TRBV19; D perhaps matches TRBD2 (5 bases). This clonotype originated in an adult with an advanced solid tumor such as melanoma, head and neck, liver or kidney cancer. Specimen: CD4+ or CD8+ T cells sorted from blood, collected in a trial of the OX40 agonist ivuxolimab. CDR3 sequence: CASSIDEASSTDTQYF. The CDR3 DNA is TGTGCCAGTAGTATAGATGAGGCTAGCAGCACAGATACGCAGTATTTT.